A selection of T cell receptor beta chains follows, all from one sample in a study of T cell changes during pregnancy in multiple sclerosis. Generated by immunoSEQ multiplex PCR, the TCRdb table keeps only in-frame clones and is missing some. The sample holds more than 55,000 clones, 91% seen once. This material consisted of peripheral blood, taken in the third trimester of pregnancy. The receptors originated from a female donor in good health, enrolled as a control in a pregnancy study. CDR3s include the opening cysteine and the closing phenylalanine or tryptophan. A D gene is named only where the DNA matches it firmly. The size of a clone is reported for some rows only, either as once, few or many, or as a class for expanded clones.

cdr3_aa,cdr3_nt,j_call,clone_size,d_call,v_call
CASSLLGDRVTEAFF,TGTGCCAGCAGCCTCCTTGGGGACAGGGTCACTGAAGCTTTCTTT,TRBJ1-1,few,TRBD1,TRBV9
CSVEAGVLETQYF,TGCAGCGTTGAAGCGGGAGTCTTAGAGACCCAGTACTTC,TRBJ2-5,.,.,TRBV29-1
CASHPAGWMDEQFF,TGTGCCAGCCACCCCGCAGGGTGGATGGATGAGCAGTTCTTC,TRBJ2-1,.,.,TRBV6-5
CASSLTPGQGAEAFF,TGTGCCAGCAGTTTAACGCCGGGACAGGGAGCTGAAGCTTTCTTT,TRBJ1-1,.,TRBD1,TRBV6-6
CSAAGGETQYF,TGCAGTGCTGCAGGGGGTGAGACCCAGTACTTC,TRBJ2-5,once,TRBD1,TRBV20-1
CASRTGVQPQHF,TGTGCCAGCAGGACAGGGGTTCAGCCCCAGCATTTT,TRBJ1-5,.,TRBD1,TRBV6-5
CASTLSGLVSYNEQFF,TGTGCCAGCACCCTTAGTGGCCTAGTCAGCTACAATGAGCAGTTCTTC,TRBJ2-1,.,.,TRBV7-2
CASSQNGRGGSPLHF,TGTGCCAGCAGCCAAAACGGCCGGGGAGGGTCACCCCTCCACTTT,TRBJ1-6,.,.,TRBV7-6
CASSLSRAVDGELFF,TGTGCCAGTAGCCTCAGTCGCGCGGTGGACGGGGAGCTGTTTTTT,TRBJ2-2,.,.,TRBV19
CASRPGQTYEQYF,TGTGCCAGCAGGCCGGGACAGACCTACGAGCAGTACTTC,TRBJ2-7,.,TRBD1,TRBV28
CASSSSSLTATGELFF,TGTGCCAGCAGTTCCTCTAGTCTTACCGCGACCGGGGAGCTGTTTTTT,TRBJ2-2,few,.,TRBV27
CAWRDNVAPTAFF,TGTGCCTGGAGGGACAACGTCGCTCCTACAGCTTTCTTT,TRBJ1-1,few,.,TRBV30
CASSLGRQETQYF,TGTGCCAGCAGCTTAGGGCGCCAAGAGACCCAGTACTTC,TRBJ2-5,once,.,TRBV7-3
CASSILSTRDDLAGDKSSVTEAFF,TGTGCCAGCAGCATTCTTTCCACCCGGGACGATCTGGCGGGGGATAAATCTTCTGTCACTGAAGCTTTCTTT,TRBJ1-1,.,.,TRBV21-1
CASSFQSTALAKNIQYF,TGTGCCAGCAGCTTTCAGTCAACAGCTCTAGCCAAAAACATTCAGTACTTC,TRBJ2-4,.,.,TRBV5-4
CSVGGTSRDQPQHF,TGCAGCGTTGGCGGTACGTCACGAGATCAGCCCCAGCATTTT,TRBJ1-5,.,.,TRBV29-1
CASSLGDRLSNGDTPLHF,TGCGCCAGCAGCTTGGGAGACAGGCTCTCGAATGGAGATACACCCCTCCACTTT,TRBJ1-6,.,.,TRBV5-1